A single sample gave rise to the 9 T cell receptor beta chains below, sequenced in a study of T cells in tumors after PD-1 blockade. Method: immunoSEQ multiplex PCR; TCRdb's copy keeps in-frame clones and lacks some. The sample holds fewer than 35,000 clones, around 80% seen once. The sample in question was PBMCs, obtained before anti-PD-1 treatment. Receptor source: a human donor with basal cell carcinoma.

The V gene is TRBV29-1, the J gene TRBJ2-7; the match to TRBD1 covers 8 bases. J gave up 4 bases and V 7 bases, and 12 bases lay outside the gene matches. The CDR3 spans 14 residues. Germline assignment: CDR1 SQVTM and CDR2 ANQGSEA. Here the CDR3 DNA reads TGCAGCGGATCAGGACAGGGCGGCTTTTACGAGCAGTACTTC. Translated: CSGSGQGGFYEQYF.

CDR3 region: CASSFPTSTGELFF. The CDR3 coding sequence is TGTGCCAGCAGCTTCCCGACTTCCACCGGGGAGCTGTTTTTT. The rearrangement uses TRBV5-5 and TRBJ2-2; D gene ambiguous. The length of the CDR3 is 14 residues. From germline, CDR1 is SGHKS and CDR2 YYEKEE (reference sequence). Trimming cost V 2 bases and J 4 bases, with 9 bases left between them.

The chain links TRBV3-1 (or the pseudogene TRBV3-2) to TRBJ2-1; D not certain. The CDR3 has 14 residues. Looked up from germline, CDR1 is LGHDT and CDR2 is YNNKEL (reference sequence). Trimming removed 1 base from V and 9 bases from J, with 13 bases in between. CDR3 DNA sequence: TGTGCCAGCAGCCAAGCCGGAAGAGCGAGTGAGCAGTTCTTC. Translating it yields CASSQAGRASEQFF.

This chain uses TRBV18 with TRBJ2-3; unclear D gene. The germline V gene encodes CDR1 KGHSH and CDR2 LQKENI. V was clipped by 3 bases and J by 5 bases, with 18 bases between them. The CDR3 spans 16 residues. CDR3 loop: CASSPPVRAEEDTQYF. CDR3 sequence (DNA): TGTGCCAGCTCACCTCCCGTTAGGGCGGAAGAAGATACGCAGTATTTT. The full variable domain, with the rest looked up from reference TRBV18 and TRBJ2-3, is NAGVMQNPRHLVRRRGQEARLRCSPMKGHSHVYWYRQLPEEGLKFMVYLQKENIIDESGMPKERFSAEFPKEGPSILRIQQVVRGDSAAYFCASSPPVRAEEDTQYFGPGTRLTVL.

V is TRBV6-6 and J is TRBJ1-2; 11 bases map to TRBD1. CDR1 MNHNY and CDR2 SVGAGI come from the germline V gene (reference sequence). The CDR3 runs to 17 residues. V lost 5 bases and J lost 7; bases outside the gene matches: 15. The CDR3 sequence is CASSRTGGLQGSSGYTF. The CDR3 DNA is TGTGCCAGCAGTCGGACAGGGGGCCTTCAAGGTTCGAGTGGCTACACCTTC.

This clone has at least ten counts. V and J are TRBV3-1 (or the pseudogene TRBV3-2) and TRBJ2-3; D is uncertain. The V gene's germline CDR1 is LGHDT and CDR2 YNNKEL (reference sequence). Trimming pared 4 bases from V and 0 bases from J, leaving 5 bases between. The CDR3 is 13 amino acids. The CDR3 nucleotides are TGTGCCAGCAGCCGGCAGAGCACAGATACGCAGTATTTT. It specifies CASSRQSTDTQYF.

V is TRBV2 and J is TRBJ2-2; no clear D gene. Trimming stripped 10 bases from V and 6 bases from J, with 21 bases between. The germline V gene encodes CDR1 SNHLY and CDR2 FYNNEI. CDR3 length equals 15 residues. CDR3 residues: CATIPTEGFAGELFF. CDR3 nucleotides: TGTGCCACCATCCCCACAGAAGGGTTCGCCGGGGAGCTGTTTTTT.

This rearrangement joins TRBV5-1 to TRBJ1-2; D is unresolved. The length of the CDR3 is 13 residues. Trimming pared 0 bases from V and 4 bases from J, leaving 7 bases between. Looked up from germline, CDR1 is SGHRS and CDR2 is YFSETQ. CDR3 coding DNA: TGCGCCAGCAGCTTGGAGGGTCCCTATGGCTACACCTTC. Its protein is CASSLEGPYGYTF.

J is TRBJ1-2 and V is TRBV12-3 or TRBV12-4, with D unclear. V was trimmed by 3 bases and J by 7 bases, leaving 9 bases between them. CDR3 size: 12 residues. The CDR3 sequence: CASSLFRGGYTF. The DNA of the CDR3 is TGTGCCAGCAGTTTGTTCCGGGGTGGCTACACCTTC.